What follows describes a single T cell receptor beta chain. Its cognate antigen is unknown. A junction end diverges from the germline sequence, so it may reflect a read error. The sample carries other DNA sequences with the same CDR3. The sample belongs to a study of metastatic and nonmetastatic thyroid tumors. General study findings and limits: The reported finding was significantly higher TCR beta diversity in malignant thyroid tumors relative to benign nodules, in blood and tumor.

No patient had received any treatment before thyroid surgery. TCRdb reprocessed the PCR reads via MiXCR. The data contain tens of thousands of clones, 24% of them seen just once; the ten biggest clones take up 6.4%. The receptor was isolated from a female donor with papillary thyroid cancer or a benign thyroid nodule (not recorded which). Some clones in this sample may be carry-over from other donors' samples. The material sequenced was tumor tissue.

DNA for the CDR3: TGCGCCAGCAGCCCTCCGGCGGCCAACACCGGTGAGCTGTTTTTC. It encodes CASSPPAANTGELFF. This chain joins TRBV5-1 and TRBJ2-2; D unresolved. CDR1 is SGHRS and CDR2 is YFSETQ in the germline V gene. CDR3 size: 15 residues.